Reported below is one T cell receptor beta chain. Its antigen is not yet known. The record has no base qualities; no much larger clone is one base away. The data originate from a study of T cell responses to AZD1222 COVID-19 vaccine (dated by TCRdb to about 2021). The study in broad terms: A total of 233 trial participants underwent TCR sequencing, of whom more than 200 had received two doses of AZD1222 and about 25 had received two doses of the MenACWY control vaccine. Trial participants were enrolled into age subgroups of 18-55, 56-69 and 70-plus years, which contained roughly 140, 27 and 60 TCR-sequenced participants, respectively. General study outcomes and caveats: In the small 56-69-year group, the increase in depth fell short of significance, most likely because of low power. Because no day 14 peak-response samples were available, repertoires were characterized only after the peak T cell response. Reportedly, close to half of the unique spike-specific TCRs recognized epitopes lying outside the regions that are mutated in the B.1.351 and B.1.1.7 variants. Participants were mostly white British, with more females than males. The authors suggested clonal diversity may have been underestimated. Spike-specific TCR breadth and depth rose significantly after two AZD1222 doses compared with day 0 and with MenACWY recipients. CD4 TCRs associated with the vaccine covered the entire spike protein, and the dominant responses were in regions 160-218 and 743-854. Only six AZD1222 recipients were SARS-CoV-2 seropositive at baseline, limiting conclusions about previously exposed vaccinees.

The CDR3 regions of human TCRbeta chains were analyzed by immunosequencing. Per the original workflow: TCRs in the repertoires were matched against a reference library of SARS-CoV-2-specific TCRs that had been generated with the MIRA antigen-specificity platform. Breadth was defined as the fraction of unique TCRs that were SARS-CoV-2-associated. Depth was defined as the fraction of total T cells that were SARS-CoV-2-associated. Using the MIRA data, each spike-specific TCR was mapped to the spike region that the TCR reacts to and placed in a CD4 or CD8 class. Log10-transformed breadth and depth values were compared by one-way ANOVA with Sidak's multiple comparisons tests. Entries here come from immuneACCESS through TCRdb and include only in-frame sequences with V and J called. Some clones fail to appear in such tables; in the studies checked, an unresolved V gene covers under half of the shortfall, and the cause of the remainder is unknown. V and J calls and clone size are given by that table; D and trimming were obtained from the DNA. The sample table holds under 130,000 clones, of which about 91% were seen once. 35% to 45% of the sample is held by the ten biggest clonotypes.

The time point label corresponds to: about 28 days (+/-7) after the second vaccine dose. AZD1222 recipients whose second dose came at about 4 weeks and those whose second dose came at about 12 weeks were combined into one group, since spike-specific TCR depth and breadth did not differ between the two schedules. Samples from vaccinated people were obtained from the UK trials COV001 and COV002, which included a single-blind randomized controlled phase 2/3 trial of AZD1222 (ChAdOx1 nCoV-19) in healthy adults. For TCRbeta chain sequencing, PBMC samples were collected from trial participants at day 0 and at day 28 after the second dose. Trimmed from V: 3 bases; trimmed from J: 6 bases; junction bases lacking a gene match: 2. The cysteine opens and the phenylalanine closes a CDR3 of 13 amino acids. Only the CDR3 region is kept as DNA, spanning 39 bases read in frame from base 1.

The receptor was isolated from an adult who received the AZD1222 COVID-19 vaccine. The sample in question was peripheral blood, obtained 28 days after the second AZD1222 dose. The chain was built from TRBV12-3 or TRBV12-4 and TRBJ1-5; 7 junctional bases match TRBD1. The nucleotide sequence is given as TGTGCCAGCAGTTTGACAGGGAGTCAGCCCCAGCATTTT. Translated, it reads CASSLTGSQPQHF.